The text below deals with one TCR beta chain. The entry originates in a study of blood T cell repertoires in COVID-19. Study-wide background: From the United States, Italy and Spain came samples of acute and convalescent COVID-19.

This CDR3 has 12 amino acids. The germline V and J ends were trimmed by 3 bases and 1 base, with 4 bases remaining between them. CDR1 is SGHRS, CDR2 YFSETQ, per germline. How the authors handled the data: For nucleated cells, counts were estimated from reference gene primer amplification. Some clones are missing from TCRdb's copy, which holds only in-frame ones; the method was immunoSEQ multiplex PCR. That table is the source of V, J and clone size, and D and trimming were worked out from the DNA. This table has 200,000 to 250,000 clones, 65% to 85% appearing once. Input material: peripheral blood. This clonotype was obtained from a woman in her twenties or thirties with COVID-19, enrolled during active disease. The J gene is TRBJ1-1, the V gene TRBV5-1; no clear D gene. Written as DNA, the CDR3 is TGCGCCAGCAGCTCGGGGAACACTGAAGCTTTCTTT. Translating it yields CASSSGNTEAFF. The complete variable domain, with remaining parts taken from reference TRBV5-1 and TRBJ1-1, reads KAGVTQTPRYLIKTRGQQVTLSCSPISGHRSVSWYQQTPGQGLQFLFEYFSETQRNKGNFPGRFSGRQFSNSRSEMNVSTLELGDSALYLCASSSGNTEAFFGQGTRLTVV.